The sequence of this T cell receptor (beta chain) was determined in a study of lymphopenia after photon versus proton radiotherapy (dated by TCRdb to between 2018 and 2020). Study-wide context: In patients with gastrointestinal tumors who developed high-grade lymphopenia, the study compared the immunological effects of photon radiation therapy with those of proton radiation therapy. The cohort comprised 20 to 25 patients with gastrointestinal tumors who received either photon or proton therapy and then developed lymphopenia. The goal of the study was to describe how the two radiation modalities differ in their effects on the immune system. General findings and caveats noted by the study authors: Across the cohort, a larger post-nadir drop in TCR diversity was inversely correlated with overall survival time among patients who died. After the lymphocyte count nadir, photon-treated repertoires showed oligoclonal expansion, especially of CD8+ Temra cells, which drove the drop in diversity. During treatment, patients who received proton therapy stayed relatively stable, whereas patients who received photon therapy lost naive T cells and TCR diversity and gained effector/memory populations. The survival association was examined only in patients who died, and the authors described better survival with proton therapy as a possibility, not as a demonstrated result.

Inclusive of the bounding cysteine and phenylalanine, the CDR3 is 15 residues long. The retained sequence is limited to the CDR3, 45 bases, with the frame set at the first base. Based on the germline V gene (reference sequence), the CDR1 and CDR2 sequences are LNHDA and SQIVND. V gives up 3 bases and J gives up 4 bases, and the segment between their germline ends measures 15 bases. Library prep was done by the immunoSEQ multiplex PCR assay. T cell repertoires were profiled with deep sequencing of rearranged TCR beta loci together with multiparametric flow cytometry. Not all clones reach the TCRdb copy of this immuneACCESS table, which keeps in-frame sequences only. Checked studies attribute under half of the gap to unresolved V genes and leave the rest unexplained. The sample yields 60,000 to 75,000 clones; about 90% were counted once. The biggest ten clones account for roughly 2.3% of the sample.

Concerning this clone itself: It has no known antigen specificity. One base away there is no much larger clone; base qualities are not given.

Recombination linked TRBV19 to TRBJ1-2, and perhaps TRBD1 as D gene, on 5 matching bases. The material sequenced was peripheral blood, taken from a patient treated with photon-based radiotherapy. This TCR came from a man aged 40-50 years with gastric cancer. The CDR3: CASSMKRDRSYGYTF. The nucleotide sequence reads as follows: TGTGCCAGTAGTATGAAACGGGACCGAAGCTATGGCTACACCTTC.